This passage covers 28 T cell receptor beta chains from one sample sequenced in a study of T cell repertoires in cytomegalovirus infection. MiXCR, applied by TCRdb to the reads, yields one record per CDR3 protein. The sample holds roughly 300,000 distinct CDR3 sequences, 9% to 9.5% seen once. Sequenced input: PBMCs. These receptors originate from a human donor in good health (CMV status not recorded). Some clones in this sample may be carry-over from other donors' samples.

The table lists this clonotype with a few counts. The rearrangement joins TRBV7-6 to TRBJ2-1; D tentatively fits TRBD1 or TRBD2 (5 bases each). The V gene's germline CDR1 is SGHVS and CDR2 FNYEAQ. V shed 5 bases and J shed 2 bases, with 16 bases lying between them. The CDR3 contains 16 residues. This chain's CDR3 is CASSQGTIAPYNEQFF. CDR3 in DNA: TGTGCCAGCAGCCAAGGGACCATCGCTCCCTACAATGAGCAGTTCTTC.

The chain is built from TRBV7-9 and TRBJ1-4; no clear D gene. Germline CDR1 SEHNR, CDR2 FQNEAQ (reference sequence). V lost 2 bases to trimming and J lost 6 bases, with 10 bases between them. This CDR3 is built from 14 residues. The CDR3 sequence: CASSLPGFDEKLFF. DNA of the CDR3: TGTGCCAGCAGCTTACCGGGATTCGATGAAAAACTGTTTTTT.

This clonotype was counted once. This sequence may be a read error, since a much larger clone differs from it by one base. The CDR3 DNA is TGTGCCAGCAGATCCCGATCGGGGCAGAGAGGGAAAACCTTC. Residues: CASRSRSGQRGKTF. The gene calls are TRBV12-3 or TRBV12-4 and TRBJ1-2, with D perhaps matching TRBD1 (5 bases). V lost 6 bases and J lost 14, with 25 bases in between. This CDR3 has 14 amino acids.

This chain uses TRBV12-3 or TRBV12-4 with TRBJ2-7, with D tentatively TRBD2 (6 bases). Trimming left V 8 bases short and J 2 bases short, with 16 bases between. This CDR3 comprises 14 residues. The CDR3 loop is CASGPGGTAYEQYF. CDR3 nucleotides: TGTGCCAGCGGCCCCGGCGGGACTGCCTACGAGCAGTACTTC.

As to this clonotype: A clone one base away is much larger, so this may be a read error. This chain links TRBV6-6 with TRBJ1-1; D gene unclear. The CDR3 consists of 14 residues. The V gene's germline CDR1 is MNHNY and CDR2 SVGAGI (reference sequence). CDR3: CASSLEALNTEALF. The CDR3 bases are TGTGCCAGCAGTTTAGAGGCCTTAAACACTGAAGCTTTATTT.

This clonotype was observed a few times. The chain uses TRBV7-3 and TRBJ1-5; D call uncertain. In germline, CDR1 is SGHTA, CDR2 FQGTGA. V lost 11 bases to trimming and J lost 3 bases, with 20 bases between them. The CDR3 is made up of 15 amino acids. The CDR3 reads CALGGLLVDNQPQHF. The CDR3 coding sequence is TGTGCCCTAGGTGGCCTCCTCGTCGACAATCAGCCCCAGCATTTT.

This clonotype occurred many times. The chain combines TRBV20-1 with TRBJ1-6; D perhaps matches TRBD1 (5 bases). Trimming cost V 3 bases and J 8 bases, with 11 bases left between them. Germline V lookup: CDR1 DFQATT, CDR2 SNEGSKA (reference sequence). The length of the CDR3 is 13 residues. For the CDR3, the DNA is TGCAGTGCTAGGTCCCCAGGGCATTCACCCCTCCACTTT. Its protein is CSARSPGHSPLHF.

The V call is TRBV4-2, the J call TRBJ1-4, with TRBD1 matching 9 bases. The V and J ends lost 2 bases and 7 bases, in that order; junction bases with no gene match: 5. The CDR3 is 15 residues long. The germline CDR1 and CDR2 sequences are LGHNA and YNFKEQ. The DNA for the CDR3 is TGTGCCAGCAGCCAAAACAGGGGGCTGGCTGAAAAACTGTTTTTT. This codes for CASSQNRGLAEKLFF.

V and J are TRBV6-8 and TRBJ1-1; 7 bases agree with TRBD1. V was clipped by 5 bases and J by 3 bases; unmatched bases: 3. The length of the CDR3 is 13 residues. Germline CDR1 MNHGY, CDR2 SAAAGT. CDR3 protein: CASSVDRHTEAFF. The CDR3 DNA sequence: TGTGCCAGCAGTGTGGACAGGCACACTGAAGCTTTCTTT.

At least ten counts were recorded for this clonotype. The chain links TRBV7-2 to TRBJ1-2; D not resolved. This CDR3 spans 14 amino acids. Germline V gene sequence: CDR1 SGHTA, CDR2 FQGNSA. Trimming cost V 4 bases and J 4 bases, with 13 bases left between them. The CDR3 sequence is CASSSDLIGYGYTF. The CDR3 DNA follows: TGTGCCAGCAGCTCGGACCTTATCGGCTATGGCTACACCTTC. Drawing the rest from reference TRBV7-2 and TRBJ1-2, the complete variable domain is GAGVSQSPSNKVTEKGKDVELRCDPISGHTALYWYRQSLGQGLEFLIYFQGNSAPDKSGLPSDRFSAERTGGSVSTLTIQRTQQEDSAVYLCASSSDLIGYGYTFGSGTRLTVV.

This clonotype was counted a few times. The rearrangement links TRBV2 to TRBJ1-5; 8 bases agree with TRBD1. Trimming at V came to 3 bases and at J to 2 bases, leaving 12 bases not matched to a gene. The CDR3 has 18 residues. Germline V CDR1 and CDR2: SNHLY, FYNNEI. This CDR3 reads CASSDQGTGMFGNQPQHF. The CDR3 nucleotides read TGTGCCAGCAGTGATCAAGGGACAGGAATGTTTGGCAATCAGCCCCAGCATTTT.

This clonotype was counted between two and nine times. The rearrangement joins TRBV12-3 or TRBV12-4 to TRBJ1-3, with D uncertain. V dropped 3 bases and J dropped 3 bases, with 6 bases sitting between them. CDR3 size: 13 residues. The chain's CDR3 is CASSFQIGNTIYF. In DNA form, the CDR3 reads TGTGCCAGCAGTTTCCAGATTGGAAACACCATATATTTT.

J is TRBJ2-1 and V is TRBV7-3, with 12 bases aligning to TRBD1. Unmatched junction bases numbered 5, after V lost 7 bases and J lost 7 bases. Germline V lookup: CDR1 SGHTA, CDR2 FQGTGA. This CDR3 is 14 amino acids long. CDR3 in amino acids: CASTPGQGANEQFF. CDR3 nucleotide sequence: TGTGCCAGCACCCCGGGACAGGGGGCGAATGAGCAGTTCTTC.

This clonotype was recorded many times. This chain uses TRBV11-3 with TRBJ1-1; TRBD1 is a possible D gene (6 bases). Germline-derived CDR1 and CDR2 are SGHNT and YENEEA. The CDR3 is made up of 14 amino acids. V was pared by 4 bases and J by 3 bases, with 12 bases between. The CDR3 region is CASSSGQGHTEAFF. The CDR3 DNA reads as TGTGCCAGCAGCTCGGGCCAGGGGCACACTGAAGCTTTCTTT.

This clonotype was counted between two and nine times. This chain uses TRBV19 with TRBJ1-5; D not resolved. Per the germline V gene, CDR1 is LNHDA and CDR2 is SQIVND (reference sequence). This CDR3 contains 13 residues. The V and J ends lost 5 bases and 7 bases respectively, with 12 bases between them. CDR3 DNA: TGTGCCAGTAGTGGTAACCGGGCCCAGCCCCAGCATTTT. Protein: CASSGNRAQPQHF.

This clonotype was counted ten times or more. This chain connects TRBV3-1 to TRBJ1-5; D is unresolved. Germline CDR1 reads LGHDT; CDR2 reads YNNKEL (reference sequence). V lost 0 bases, J lost 7 bases, and 13 bases lay in between. There are 15 residues in the CDR3. In nucleotides, the CDR3 is TGTGCCAGCAGCCAAGATCCGGGGAGGTCACAGCCCCAGCATTTT. This sequence encodes CASSQDPGRSQPQHF.

The chain is built from TRBV28 and TRBJ2-1; 8 positions match TRBD1. Losses at the gene ends were 5 bases for V and 10 bases for J; bases not matched to a gene: 10. CDR1 and CDR2 (germline): MDHEN, SYDVKM. CDR3 length: 14 amino acids. The CDR3 protein is CASSPDRVIGEQFF. DNA for the CDR3: TGTGCCAGCAGTCCGGACAGGGTGATTGGGGAGCAGTTCTTC.

In its sample, this clonotype was seen a few times. V and J are TRBV7-9 and TRBJ1-1; the D is unclear. V lost 1 base, J lost 2 bases, and 11 bases lay in between. The CDR3 extends over 15 amino acids. Germline V gives CDR1 SEHNR, CDR2 FQNEAQ (reference sequence). The CDR3 reads CASSLVPGRNTEAFF. The CDR3 DNA reads TGTGCCAGCAGCTTAGTCCCCGGAAGAAACACTGAAGCTTTCTTT.

As to this clonotype: This may come from a read error, since a much larger clone is one base off. The chain joins TRBV4-1 to TRBJ2-3; 9 bases align to TRBD2. Germline V lookup: CDR1 MGHRA, CDR2 YSYEKL. There are 17 residues in the CDR3. The CDR3 protein is CASSQEASGGTSDTQYF. CDR3 DNA sequence: TGTGCCAGCAGCCAAGAAGCAAGCGGGGGGACCTCGGATACGCAGTATTTT.

V usage is TRBV2 and J usage is TRBJ2-1; D may match TRBD1 or TRBD2 (5 bases each). CDR1 is SNHLY and CDR2 is FYNNEI in the germline V gene. CDR3 length: 17 amino acids. Trimming took 1 base from V and 0 from J, leaving 13 bases between them. CDR3 DNA: TGTGCCAGCAGTGAAGGACCGAGGGGATACTCCTACAATGAGCAGTTCTTC. Encoded protein: CASSEGPRGYSYNEQFF.

Of note for this clonotype: A read error may be the cause here, since a much bigger clone is one base away. This chain connects TRBV7-9 to TRBJ1-1; D is possibly TRBD1 (6 bases). The CDR3 runs to 14 residues. Trimming removed 5 bases from V and 6 bases from J, with 16 bases in between. Looked up from germline, CDR1 is SEHNR and CDR2 is FQNEAQ (reference sequence). The DNA for the CDR3 is TGTGCCAGCAGCCCCCAGACAGGATGGTCTGAAGCTTTCTTT. Translating it yields CASSPQTGWSEAFF.

This clonotype was found many times. The chain combines TRBV7-3 with TRBJ2-1; possible D gene TRBD2, 6 bases. CDR1 SGHTA and CDR2 FQGTGA come from the germline V gene. CDR3 size: 16 residues. V was pared by 6 bases and J by 1 base, with 16 bases between. The CDR3 spells CASSPTGEGSYNEQFF. CDR3 DNA sequence: TGTGCCAGCAGTCCGACGGGGGAAGGTTCCTACAATGAGCAGTTCTTC.

This chain uses TRBV6-6 with TRBJ1-2; D gene unclear. Trimming cost V 2 bases and J 8 bases, with 6 bases left between them. This CDR3 has 11 residues. The V gene's germline CDR1 is MNHNY and CDR2 SVGAGI (reference sequence). The CDR3 coding sequence is TGTGCCAGCAGTTACACGGGAGGCTACACCTTC. It codes for CASSYTGGYTF.

This clonotype was seen a handful of times. The chain recombines TRBV27 with TRBJ1-3, with D unclear. CDR1 and CDR2 (germline): MNHEY, SMNVEV (reference sequence). The CDR3 extends over 13 amino acids. Trimming took off 5 bases at V and 7 bases at J, with 12 bases between the two ends. CDR3 sequence (DNA): TGTGCCAGCAGTCGCTTCGGAGGGAACACCATATATTTT. The encoded protein is CASSRFGGNTIYF.

This clonotype came up a few times. The chain carries TRBV10-3 and TRBJ1-1; D is unresolved. V shed 2 bases and J shed 3 bases, with 7 bases lying between them. CDR1 ENHRY and CDR2 SYGVKD come from the germline V gene. This CDR3 contains 13 residues. CDR3 nucleotides: TGTGCCATCAGTGAGCCCTCTCACACTGAAGCTTTCTTT. It yields the protein CAISEPSHTEAFF.

This clonotype was seen many times. The chain recombines TRBV7-2 with TRBJ2-6; 9 bases line up with TRBD2. Germline V CDR1 and CDR2: SGHTA, FQGNSA. The trim removed 3 bases at V and 9 bases at J, leaving 3 bases unmatched. The CDR3 runs 14 residues. The CDR3 sequence: CASSFGTSFNVLTF. In DNA, the CDR3 is TGTGCCAGCAGCTTCGGGACTAGCTTCAACGTCCTGACTTTC.

This clonotype showed up just a few times. The chain employs TRBV6-2 or TRBV6-3 and TRBJ2-1, with D unclear. Looked up from germline, CDR1 is MNHEY and CDR2 is SVGEGT. The CDR3 extends over 15 amino acids. V was trimmed by 2 bases and J by 0 bases, leaving 8 bases between them. CDR3 sequence reads: CASSYRLSSYNEQFF. Written as DNA, the CDR3 is TGTGCCAGCAGTTACCGGCTTAGCTCCTACAATGAGCAGTTCTTC.

At least ten counts were recorded for this clonotype. J is TRBJ2-3 and V is TRBV7-6, with D uncertain. V shed 0 bases and J shed 3 bases, with 7 bases lying between them. The CDR3 is made up of 14 amino acids. In germline, CDR1 is SGHVS, CDR2 FNYEAQ. This chain's CDR3 is CASSLADATDTQYF. The CDR3 DNA is TGTGCCAGCAGCTTAGCGGACGCAACAGATACGCAGTATTTT.